This T cell receptor (beta chain) was documented in a study of cytomegalovirus exposure and HLA in healthy donors. Germline loops: CDR1 MNHEY, CDR2 SVGAGI. With V trimmed by 1 base and J by 2 bases, 1 base remained unmatched. The CDR3 totals 15 residues. In the PCR, 60 Vbeta and 13 Jbeta primers were used. Only in-frame clones appear in the TCRdb table, and some are missing; sequencing was by immunoSEQ multiplex PCR. This sample has 150,000 to 200,000 clones, with roughly 75% found just once. This sequence joins TRBV6-5 and TRBJ1-3; 8 bases align to TRBD1. The sequencing sample was made of PBMCs. The receptor was isolated from a male donor in good health and CMV-seronegative. The CDR3 sequence: CASSYLTGAGNTIYF. The CDR3 DNA is TGTGCCAGCAGTTACTTGACAGGGGCTGGAAACACCATATATTTT.